The 2 T cell receptor beta chains below come from one sample, sequenced in a study of blood T cell repertoires in COVID-19. The repertoire was sequenced with immunoSEQ multiplex PCR; TCRdb's copy has only in-frame clones and lacks some. This table has roughly 150,000 clones, around 73% appearing once. Input material: PBMCs or T cells enriched from blood (not recorded which). Receptors originate from a woman in her 50s who had recovered from COVID-19.

The chain links TRBV2 to TRBJ2-7, with 7 positions matching TRBD1. V gave up 6 bases and J gave up 0 bases; unmatched junction bases: 5. The CDR3 sequence is 14 residues long. Germline assignment: CDR1 SNHLY and CDR2 FYNNEI. CDR3 in DNA: TGTGCCAGCAGAGTGGACAGGCTCTCCTACGAGCAGTACTTC. It yields the protein CASRVDRLSYEQYF.

J is TRBJ1-1 and V is TRBV3-1 (or the pseudogene TRBV3-2), with a weak D call TRBD1 (5 bases). Germline V gene sequence: CDR1 LGHDT, CDR2 YNNKEL (reference sequence). V was shortened by 2 bases and J by 10 bases, with 14 bases between the two germline ends. CDR3 size: 13 residues. CDR3 amino acids: CASSQSRTSRAFF. As DNA, the CDR3 is TGTGCCAGCAGCCAAAGTAGGACAAGCAGAGCTTTCTTT.